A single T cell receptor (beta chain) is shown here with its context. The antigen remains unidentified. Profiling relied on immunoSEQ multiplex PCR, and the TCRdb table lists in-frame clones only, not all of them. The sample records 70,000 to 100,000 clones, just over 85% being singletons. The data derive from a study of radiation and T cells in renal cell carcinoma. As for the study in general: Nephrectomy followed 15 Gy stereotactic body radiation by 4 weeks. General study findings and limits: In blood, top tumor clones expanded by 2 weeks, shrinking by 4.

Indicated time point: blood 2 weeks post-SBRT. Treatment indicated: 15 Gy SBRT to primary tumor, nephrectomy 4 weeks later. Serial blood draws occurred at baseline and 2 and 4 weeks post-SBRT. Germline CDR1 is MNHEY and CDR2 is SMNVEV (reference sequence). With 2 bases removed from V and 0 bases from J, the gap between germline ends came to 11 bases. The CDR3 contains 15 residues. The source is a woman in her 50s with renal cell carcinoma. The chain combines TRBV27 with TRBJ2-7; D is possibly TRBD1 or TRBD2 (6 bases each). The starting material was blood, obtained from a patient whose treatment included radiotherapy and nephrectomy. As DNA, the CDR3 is TGTGCCAGCAGTTTACAGGCGGGACACTCCTACGAGCAGTACTTC. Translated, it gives CASSLQAGHSYEQYF.